A single sample is the source of the 28 T cell receptor beta chains below, sequenced in a study of monozygotic twins with inflammatory bowel disease. TCRdb re-called the 5' RACE reads, yielding one record per CDR3 amino acid sequence without DNA. The table lists about 380,000 distinct CDR3 sequences. The material sequenced was blood. Source of these receptors: a human donor with ulcerative colitis or Crohn's disease, or a healthy co-twin of an affected twin (not recorded which).

This sequence joins TRBV5-1 and TRBJ2-7; TCRdb designates TRBD1, a call that cannot be tested without DNA. Germline V gives CDR1 SGHRS, CDR2 YFSETQ. The CDR3 sequence is 14 residues long. This chain's CDR3 is CASGTARKDAEQYF. Full variable domain (rest looked up from reference TRBV5-1 and TRBJ2-7): KAGVTQTPRYLIKTRGQQVTLSCSPISGHRSVSWYQQTPGQGLQFLFEYFSETQRNKGNFPGRFSGRQFSNSRSEMNVSTLELGDSALYLCASGTARKDAEQYFGPGTRLTVT.

The rearrangement links TRBV6-2 or TRBV6-3 to TRBJ2-3; without DNA, the TCRdb call of TRBD2 cannot be checked. Germline V gene sequence: CDR1 MNHEY, CDR2 SVGEGT. There are 15 residues in the CDR3. CDR3 sequence reads: CASIPLGGRADTQYF.

The V and J genes are TRBV6-2 or TRBV6-3 and TRBJ2-7. CDR3 length: 13 amino acids. Germline V lookup: CDR1 MNHEY, CDR2 SVGEGT. CDR3 amino acids: CASSYGARYEQYF.

The chain recombines TRBV11-2 with TRBJ1-1; no DNA is available, so the TRBD1 call from TCRdb remains unchecked. The CDR3 covers 14 residues. The germline V gene encodes CDR1 SGHAT and CDR2 FQNNGV. The CDR3 loop reads CASSPPTENTEAFF.

The chain employs TRBV20-1 and TRBJ2-3; TCRdb indicates TRBD1, and absent DNA this call remains unverified. The CDR3 covers 16 residues. Germline V CDR1 and CDR2: DFQATT, SNEGSKA (reference sequence). CDR3 residues: CSARRGAGVSTDTQYF.

The chain has TRBV4-2 and TRBJ2-7; the D gene TCRdb calls, TRBD2, cannot be checked with no DNA. The CDR3 is 18 residues long. CDR1 is LGHNA, CDR2 YNFKEQ, per germline. CDR3: CASSQEGTMYLSTYEQYF.

The rearrangement links TRBV10-2 to TRBJ1-5; the TCRdb D gene call, TRBD1, has no DNA to confirm it. Germline V lookup: CDR1 WSHSY, CDR2 SAAADI. CDR3 size: 13 residues. The CDR3 here is CASTGTGNQPQHF.

This chain uses TRBV7-2 with TRBJ1-2; absent DNA, TCRdb's TRBD1 call cannot be checked. In germline, CDR1 is SGHTA, CDR2 FQGNSA. There are 15 residues in the CDR3. This chain's CDR3 is CASRGAGALDYGYTF.

The chain uses TRBV12-5 and TRBJ1-5; without DNA, the TCRdb call of TRBD1 cannot be checked. Germline CDR1 reads LGHNT; CDR2 reads FRNRAP. The CDR3 contains 13 residues. CDR3 sequence: CASGGSDRAGRHF.

The chain is built from TRBV12-3 or TRBV12-4 and TRBJ2-7; TCRdb selects TRBD1, and the lack of DNA leaves this call unchecked. This CDR3 region has 14 residues. CDR3 sequence reads: CASSAPGLSDEQYF.

The chain recombines TRBV24-1 with TRBJ2-2. The CDR3 is 15 residues long. CDR1 and CDR2 from the germline V gene are KGHDR and SFDVKD. This chain's CDR3 is CATSGVSSNTGELFF.

V is TRBV6-5 and J is TRBJ2-2; checking the TCRdb D call of TRBD1 is not possible without DNA. This CDR3 region has 17 residues. The germline V gene has CDR1 MNHEY and CDR2 SVGAGI. Here the CDR3 reads CASSYSFAGTGTGELFF.

The chain is built from TRBV7-8 and TRBJ1-1; TCRdb's assignment of TRBD1 cannot be checked, as there is no DNA. Per germline, CDR1 SGHVS and CDR2 FQNEAQ. CDR3 size: 15 residues. The CDR3: CASSLAETGRLWAFF.

The gene calls are TRBV5-4 and TRBJ1-1; TCRdb outputs TRBD1, but without DNA this stays unchecked. CDR3 length: 14 amino acids. Germline loops: CDR1 SGHNT, CDR2 YYREEE (reference sequence). CDR3 sequence reads: CASSFGQGLVEAFF.

This chain links TRBV6-4 with TRBJ2-1; TCRdb outputs TRBD1, but without DNA this stays unchecked. This CDR3 is built from 16 residues. Germline V lookup: CDR1 MRHNA, CDR2 SNTAGT. Here the CDR3 reads CASSASGALSYNEQFF.

This chain connects TRBV20-1 to TRBJ1-1; TCRdb lists TRBD1, though no DNA is available to test this call. CDR1 is DFQATT and CDR2 is SNEGSKA in the germline V gene (reference sequence). CDR3 length equals 14 residues. This chain's CDR3 is CSARKQGARTEAFF.

The rearrangement uses TRBV7-9 and TRBJ2-7; TCRdb lists TRBD1, though no DNA is available to test this call. The CDR3 loop spans 17 amino acids. Germline V CDR1 and CDR2: SEHNR, FQNEAQ (reference sequence). CDR3 sequence: CASSLRGQNIRPYEQYF.

The gene calls are TRBV7-2 and TRBJ2-7; TCRdb's D gene call, TRBD2, goes unchecked for lack of DNA. CDR3 length: 17 residues. CDR1 is SGHTA and CDR2 is FQGNSA in the germline V gene. CDR3 in amino acids: CASSSTGLASANYEQYF.

The V and J genes are TRBV28 and TRBJ1-5. The CDR3 is made up of 13 amino acids. From germline, CDR1 is MDHEN and CDR2 SYDVKM. The chain's CDR3 is CASSYPSNQPQHF.

The chain uses TRBV4-2 and TRBJ1-6; TCRdb picks TRBD1, but there is no DNA to check that call. The CDR3 has 13 amino acids. CDR1 LGHNA and CDR2 YNFKEQ come from the germline V gene. This CDR3 reads CASSHDRESPLHF.

The chain employs TRBV6-2 or TRBV6-3 and TRBJ1-1. Per the germline V gene, CDR1 is MNHEY and CDR2 is SVGEGT. This CDR3 comprises 13 residues. The CDR3 loop is CASTMDGGTEAFF.

The chain is built from TRBV20-1 and TRBJ1-5; TCRdb picks TRBD1, but there is no DNA to check that call. CDR1 DFQATT and CDR2 SNEGSKA come from the germline V gene (reference sequence). The CDR3 has 15 amino acids. The CDR3 loop is CSASVTGGENQPQHF.

The chain uses TRBV9 and TRBJ2-7; the TCRdb D gene call, TRBD2, has no DNA to confirm it. Germline V gene data show CDR1 as SGDLS and CDR2 as YYNGEE. The CDR3 sequence is 14 residues long. CDR3 amino acids: CASSVGGGIKEQYF.

The chain recombines TRBV6-1 with TRBJ2-2; the D call of TRBD1 rests on TCRdb alone, since no DNA is present to check it. The CDR3 is 16 residues long. Germline assignment: CDR1 MNHNS and CDR2 SASEGT. The CDR3 is CASKKAGTGNTGELFF.

The chain joins TRBV6-2 or TRBV6-3 to TRBJ1-2. CDR1 is MNHEY, CDR2 SVGEGT, per germline. The CDR3 runs to 14 residues. The chain's CDR3 is CASSYGGLLGGYTF.

The chain combines TRBV7-2 with TRBJ2-4; TCRdb outputs TRBD2, but without DNA this stays unchecked. The CDR3 is made up of 13 amino acids. Germline loops: CDR1 SGHTA, CDR2 FQGNSA. The CDR3 region is CASSPHPRDYRDF.

The rearrangement uses TRBV12-3 or TRBV12-4 and TRBJ2-5; TCRdb lists TRBD2, though no DNA is available to test this call. The CDR3 runs to 15 residues. CDR3 in amino acids: CASKSGGARRETQYF.

V usage is TRBV20-1 and J usage is TRBJ1-1; TCRdb gives TRBD1 as the D gene, but with no DNA this cannot be confirmed. The V gene's germline CDR1 is DFQATT and CDR2 SNEGSKA (reference sequence). This CDR3 contains 13 residues. CDR3: CSARGVLNTEAFF.